Listed below are T cell receptor beta chains from one sample, sequenced in a study of OX40 agonist ivuxolimab in advanced cancers. TCRdb keeps only in-frame clones here, not all; method: immunoSEQ multiplex PCR. The table records about 51,000 clones, roughly 90% of them present only once. The sample in question was CD4+ or CD8+ T cells sorted from blood, obtained in a trial of the OX40 agonist ivuxolimab. The source of these receptors is an adult with an advanced solid tumor such as melanoma, head and neck, liver or kidney cancer. Both conserved end residues are part of each CDR3. Each record gives: clone size, J gene, CDR3 length, D gene, V gene, CDR3 protein, CDR3 DNA. D genes are given only for firm matches. Not every row has a clone size; where given, it reads once, few, many or a size class.

>-|TRBJ1-1|15|-|TRBV19
CASTPSDRGYTEAFF
TGTGCCAGTACCCCAAGCGATCGGGGGTACACTGAAGCTTTCTTT
>-|TRBJ2-7|15|-|TRBV7-9
CASSRWTAITYEQYF
TGTGCCAGCAGCCGCTGGACAGCGATTACCTACGAGCAGTACTTC
>-|TRBJ1-1|15|-|TRBV6-5
CASSYSRGKGTEAFF
TGTGCCAGCAGTTACTCCCGGGGAAAGGGCACTGAAGCTTTCTTT
>-|TRBJ2-1|15|TRBD2|TRBV19
CASSRTGTSGNEQFF
TGTGCCAGTAGTAGGACCGGGACTAGCGGCAATGAGCAGTTCTTC
>-|TRBJ1-5|13|-|TRBV7-8
CASSTTIRGPQHF
TGTGCCAGCAGCACCACCATCCGGGGGCCCCAGCATTTT
>-|TRBJ2-2|16|TRBD2|TRBV7-3
CASSLSSSGYTGELFF
TGTGCCAGCAGCTTATCGTCTAGCGGTTACACCGGGGAGCTGTTTTTT
>-|TRBJ1-2|14|-|TRBV2
CASSVGQANYGYTF
TGTGCCAGCAGTGTGGGTCAAGCTAACTATGGCTACACCTTC
>-|TRBJ2-7|15|TRBD1|TRBV2
CASRTGTGAKYERYF
TGTGCCAGCAGAACCGGGACAGGAGCAAAATACGAGCGGTACTTC
>-|TRBJ2-7|17|-|TRBV6-1
CASSGAPGTASFPEQYF
TGTGCCAGCAGTGGGGCGCCCGGCACAGCGTCGTTCCCCGAGCAGTACTTC
>-|TRBJ2-3|15|TRBD2|TRBV28
CASSLQLAGGDTQYF
TGTGCCAGCAGTTTACAACTAGCGGGTGGCGATACGCAGTATTTT
>-|TRBJ1-2|15|-|TRBV11-2
CASSPALGTPYGYTF
TGTGCCAGCAGCCCCGCCCTGGGGACACCCTATGGCTACACCTTC
>-|TRBJ2-2|12|-|TRBV6-5
CASSYYTGELFF
TGTGCCAGCAGTTACTACACCGGGGAGCTGTTTTTT
>-|TRBJ2-1|14|-|TRBV5-1
CASSLGTVNNEQFF
TGCGCCAGCAGCTTGGGGACCGTCAACAATGAGCAGTTCTTC
>-|TRBJ2-3|17|TRBD2|TRBV19
CATENTLAGGRGDTQYF
TGTGCCACCGAGAACACCCTAGCGGGGGGCCGCGGAGATACGCAGTATTTT
>once|TRBJ2-1|16|TRBD2|TRBV4-2
CASSHELAGAGNEQFF
TGTGCCAGCAGCCACGAACTAGCGGGAGCAGGCAATGAGCAGTTCTTC
>-|TRBJ1-2|15|TRBD1|TRBV5-6
CASSSGIGGIYGYTF
TGTGCCAGCAGCTCTGGCATAGGGGGCATCTATGGCTACACCTTC
>-|TRBJ2-7|14|-|TRBV5-5
CASSLKVKRYEQYF
TGTGCCAGCAGCTTGAAGGTAAAGCGCTACGAGCAGTACTTC
>-|TRBJ1-1|15|-|TRBV11-2
CASSLRPVGDTEAFF
TGTGCCAGCAGCTTGCGGCCTGTGGGGGACACTGAAGCTTTCTTT
>-|TRBJ2-7|12|-|TRBV2
CASSKQGGEQYF
TGTGCCAGCAGTAAACAGGGGGGGGAGCAGTACTTC
>-|TRBJ2-3|13|-|TRBV7-9
CASSLASPDTQYF
TGTGCCAGCAGCTTAGCTAGCCCAGATACGCAGTATTTT
>-|TRBJ2-5|13|TRBD2|TRBV9
CASSVSGQETQYF
TGTGCCAGCAGCGTTAGCGGGCAAGAGACCCAGTACTTC
>-|TRBJ1-3|13|-|TRBV30
CAWSVRVSDTIYF
TGTGCCTGGAGTGTACGTGTATCAGACACCATATATTTT
>-|TRBJ1-2|12|-|TRBV28
CAIDRSGYGYTF
TGTGCCATAGACAGATCCGGCTATGGCTACACCTTC
>-|TRBJ1-1|15|-|TRBV28
CASSFGVGRVTEAFF
TGTGCCAGCAGTTTCGGGGTCGGGCGGGTGACTGAAGCTTTCTTT
>-|TRBJ2-1|13|-|TRBV7-8
CASSSPDDREQFF
TGTGCCAGCAGCTCACCGGACGACCGTGAGCAGTTCTTC
>-|TRBJ1-4|13|-|TRBV10-3
CAIRSGANEKLFF
TGTGCCATCAGGAGCGGGGCCAACGAAAAACTGTTTTTT
>-|TRBJ2-3|15|TRBD2|TRBV6-5
CASSLFGGSTDTQYF
TGTGCCAGCAGCCTCTTCGGGGGGTCCACAGATACGCAGTATTTT
>-|TRBJ1-3|15|-|TRBV11-2
CASSSHGDSGNTIYF
TGTGCCAGCAGCTCCCACGGAGACTCTGGAAACACCATATATTTT
>-|TRBJ1-3|15|-|TRBV2
CASSEGGTRGNTIYF
TGTGCCAGCAGTGAAGGGGGGACTAGGGGAAACACCATATATTTT
>-|TRBJ2-7|15|TRBD1|TRBV5-1
CASSSGGQAIYEQYF
TGCGCCAGCAGCTCGGGCGGACAGGCAATATACGAGCAGTACTTC
>-|TRBJ2-3|14|-|TRBV18
CASSGDRRGDTQYF
TGTGCCAGCTCAGGGGATCGCCGGGGAGATACGCAGTATTTT
>-|TRBJ2-1|13|-|TRBV2
CASRQGTYNEQFF
TGTGCCAGCAGACAGGGGACTTACAATGAGCAGTTCTTC
>-|TRBJ1-2|15|TRBD1|TRBV6-1
CASSESMDRTFGYTF
TGTGCCAGCAGTGAATCTATGGACAGGACTTTCGGCTACACCTTC
>medium-sized|TRBJ1-4|13|-|TRBV19
CASSIDLGRGLFF
TGTGCCAGTAGTATAGATCTCGGCCGGGGACTGTTTTTT
>-|TRBJ2-7|11|-|TRBV29-1
CSVEGRDEQYF
TGCAGCGTTGAGGGGCGGGACGAGCAGTACTTC
>-|TRBJ2-5|14|-|TRBV28
CASTLGSLRGTQYF
TGTGCCAGCACTTTGGGCAGCCTACGGGGGACCCAGTACTTC
>-|TRBJ2-1|14|-|TRBV7-3
CASSLGGVYNEQFF
TGTGCCAGCAGCTTAGGCGGGGTCTACAATGAGCAGTTCTTC
>-|TRBJ1-3|13|-|TRBV18
CASSLISGNTIYF
TGTGCCAGCTCACTAATCTCTGGAAACACCATATATTTT
>-|TRBJ1-3|14|-|TRBV30
CAWSVRGLGNTIYF
TGTGCCTGGAGTGTACGAGGACTTGGAAACACCATATATTTT
>once|TRBJ2-3|18|TRBD2|TRBV30
CAWKTIAGGPVGTDTQYF
TGTGCCTGGAAAACTATAGCGGGAGGGCCCGTGGGGACAGATACGCAGTATTTT
>-|TRBJ2-2|15|-|TRBV19
CASSIDGVRTGELFF
TGTGCCAGTAGTATCGACGGAGTTAGGACCGGGGAGCTGTTTTTT
>-|TRBJ2-2|14|-|TRBV5-1
CASAAPANTGELFF
TGCGCCAGTGCGGCCCCAGCCAACACCGGGGAGCTGTTTTTT
>-|TRBJ1-5|12|-|TRBV29-1
CSAGGSNQPQHF
TGCAGCGCCGGGGGGAGCAATCAGCCCCAGCATTTT
>-|TRBJ1-1|11|-|TRBV7-8
CASSENTEAFF
TGTGCCAGCAGCGAGAACACTGAAGCTTTCTTT
>-|TRBJ2-7|13|TRBD2|TRBV10-2
CASRDTSGYEQYF
TGCGCCAGCAGGGACACTAGCGGCTACGAGCAGTACTTC
>-|TRBJ1-1|13|-|TRBV7-9
CASSLDHNTEAFF
TGTGCCAGCAGCCTCGACCATAACACTGAAGCTTTCTTT
>-|TRBJ2-7|14|-|TRBV4-2
CASSQAPGPYEQYF
TGTGCCAGCAGCCAAGCCCCCGGTCCCTACGAGCAGTACTTC
>-|TRBJ1-2|14|-|TRBV29-1
CSVHRGASNYGYTF
TGCAGCGTTCATAGGGGGGCGTCCAACTATGGCTACACCTTC
>-|TRBJ1-2|14|-|TRBV7-9
CASSSWEGLGGYTF
TGTGCCAGCAGCTCCTGGGAGGGTTTGGGTGGCTACACCTTC
>-|TRBJ1-6|13|-|TRBV5-3
CASSLAADSPLHF
TGTGCCAGCAGCTTGGCCGCGGATTCACCCCTCCACTTT
>once|TRBJ2-2|21|-|TRBV6-1
CASSEKVWGAAQFANTGELFF
TGTGCCAGCAGTGAAAAAGTGTGGGGGGCAGCCCAATTCGCGAACACCGGGGAGCTGTTTTTT
>few|TRBJ2-2|14|-|TRBV19
CASRPGVVGGELFF
TGTGCCAGTAGACCAGGCGTCGTAGGCGGGGAGCTGTTTTTT
>-|TRBJ2-6|15|-|TRBV2
CASSPDGAGANVLTF
TGTGCCAGCAGTCCAGACGGCGCCGGGGCCAACGTCCTGACTTTC
>-|TRBJ2-1|15|TRBD2|TRBV6-4
CASSPAGGGWNEQFF
TGTGCCAGCAGTCCCGCGGGAGGGGGCTGGAATGAGCAGTTCTTC
>-|TRBJ2-2|13|-|TRBV19
CASMNRNTGELFF
TGTGCCAGTATGAACCGGAACACCGGGGAGCTGTTTTTT
>-|TRBJ1-4|15|-|TRBV9
CASSVGVATNEKLFF
TGTGCCAGCAGCGTAGGGGTTGCAACTAATGAAAAACTGTTTTTT
>-|TRBJ2-7|19|TRBD1|TRBV4-2
CASSQSVGQGRGQSYEQYF
TGTGCCAGCAGCCAAAGTGTTGGACAGGGTCGGGGACAGAGCTACGAGCAGTACTTC
>-|TRBJ2-7|14|-|TRBV29-1
CSVSLDLSSYEQYF
TGCAGCGTTTCCTTGGACTTGAGCTCCTACGAGCAGTACTTC